These T cell receptor beta chains were read from a single sample in a study of naive and memory T cell subsets. TCRdb passed the UMI-ligation and nested PCR reads through MiXCR, listing each CDR3 protein once. The sample has tens of thousands of distinct CDR3 sequences; about 6.5% are singletons. The sample taken for sequencing was central memory CD4+ T cells from blood. The receptor set was obtained from a human donor in good health. CDR3s include the opening cysteine and the closing phenylalanine or tryptophan. A D gene is named only where the DNA matches it firmly. For some rows the clone size is stated as once, few or many, or as a class when expanded; others skip it.

TRBV9	many	TRBD1	TRBJ2-3	CASSMGQTSTDTQYF	TGTGCCAGCAGCATGGGACAGACTAGCACAGATACGCAGTATTTT
TRBV7-2	-	-	TRBJ2-1	CASSLEPFNEQFF	TGTGCCAGCAGCTTAGAACCGTTCAATGAGCAGTTCTTC
TRBV12-3/TRBV12-4	many	-	TRBJ1-1	CASSPSFGTEAFF	TGTGCCAGCAGCCCGAGCTTCGGCACTGAAGCTTTCTTT
TRBV25-1	-	-	TRBJ1-1	CASTSDMNTEAFF	TGTGCCAGCACCTCTGACATGAACACTGAAGCTTTCTTT
TRBV7-2	-	TRBD1	TRBJ2-1	CASSLAAQGTGINEQFF	TGTGCCAGCAGCTTAGCGGCCCAAGGGACAGGAATCAATGAGCAGTTCTTC
TRBV11-3	many	-	TRBJ2-5	CASSLRGGQETQYF	TGTGCCAGCAGCTTGAGGGGAGGTCAAGAGACCCAGTACTTC
TRBV3-1	many	-	TRBJ2-2	CASSQPDRNTGELFF	TGTGCCAGCAGCCAGCCAGACAGGAACACCGGGGAGCTGTTTTTT
TRBV20-1	few	-	TRBJ2-1	CSATTGNEQFF	TGCAGTGCCACGACAGGCAATGAGCAGTTCTTC
TRBV15	few	TRBD1	TRBJ2-1	CATSRDRAYNEQFF	TGTGCCACCAGCCGGGACAGGGCTTACAATGAGCAGTTCTTC
TRBV7-9	many	-	TRBJ2-7	CASSFGPEQYF	TGTGCCAGCAGCTTTGGGCCTGAGCAGTACTTC
TRBV4-3	many	-	TRBJ1-2	CASSQGDRAGGYGYTF	TGCGCCAGCAGCCAAGGGGACCGTGCCGGTGGCTATGGCTACACCTTC
TRBV4-2	many	-	TRBJ1-6	CASSNERGTPLHF	TGTGCCAGCAGCAACGAAAGGGGGACACCCCTCCACTTT
TRBV29-1	many	TRBD2	TRBJ2-1	CSVGSGGGGNEQFF	TGCAGCGTTGGATCCGGGGGGGGAGGCAATGAGCAGTTCTTC
TRBV10-3	many	-	TRBJ2-7	CAIRRDSDSYEQYF	TGTGCCATCAGGCGGGACTCCGACTCCTACGAGCAGTACTTC
TRBV9	many	-	TRBJ2-1	CASSVGQVANEQFF	TGTGCCAGCAGCGTAGGACAGGTTGCCAATGAGCAGTTCTTC
TRBV7-2	many	TRBD1	TRBJ1-4	CASSPNRGRNEKLFF	TGTGCCAGCAGTCCTAACAGGGGGCGAAATGAAAAACTGTTTTTT
TRBV7-2	many	-	TRBJ2-1	CASSSEGDYNEQFF	TGTGCCAGCAGCTCGGAAGGGGACTACAATGAGCAGTTCTTC